A single sample gave rise to the 18 T cell receptor beta chains below, sequenced in a study of blood T cell repertoires in COVID-19. Clones were read by immunoSEQ multiplex PCR, and TCRdb kept only the in-frame ones, dropping some. The data show over 100,000 clones, with about 91% seen just once and 10% held by the top ten. The sequenced material came from peripheral blood. These receptors were taken from a man aged 45 to 65 with acute or convalescent COVID-19.

The J gene is TRBJ2-4, the V gene TRBV5-1; D not resolved. V dropped 0 bases and J dropped 0 bases, with 10 bases sitting between them. The CDR3 spans 16 residues. The germline gives CDR1 SGHRS, CDR2 YFSETQ. The CDR3 DNA sequence: TGCGCCAGCAGCTTGGATGCAGGTTTAGCCAAAAACATTCAGTACTTC. Its translation is CASSLDAGLAKNIQYF.

This clone has more than one count but fewer than ten. This chain links TRBV6-1 with TRBJ1-5, with 7 bases matching TRBD1. J lost 7 bases, V lost 1 base, and 4 bases had no gene match. Germline V lookup: CDR1 MNHNS, CDR2 SASEGT. The CDR3 contains 14 residues. Here the CDR3 DNA reads TGTGCCAGCAGTGAAGGCCTACAGGGGCAGCCCCAGCATTTT. Residues: CASSEGLQGQPQHF.

The chain uses TRBV13 and TRBJ2-2; 8 bases match TRBD2. After removal of 6 bases from V and 4 bases from J, the junction contained 4 bases not matched to a gene. This CDR3 comprises 14 residues. The germline gives CDR1 PRHDT, CDR2 FYEKMQ (reference sequence). The CDR3 spells CASRKAGATGELFF. The CDR3 region has the DNA TGTGCCAGCAGGAAAGCGGGGGCCACCGGGGAGCTGTTTTTT.

This sequence joins TRBV5-1 and TRBJ2-7; 8 bases align to TRBD1. The CDR3 sequence is 14 residues long. In germline, CDR1 is SGHRS, CDR2 YFSETQ. The ends lost 0 bases at V and 5 bases at J; junction bases unmatched: 4. Here the CDR3 reads CASSLAQQGDEQYF. Written as DNA, the CDR3 is TGCGCCAGCAGCTTGGCCCAACAGGGGGACGAGCAGTACTTC.

The chain links TRBV6-5 to TRBJ1-1; D not resolved. The V end was cut by 4 bases, the J end by 1 base, with 13 bases between. Germline V gives CDR1 MNHEY, CDR2 SVGAGI. This CDR3 is 15 amino acids long. The CDR3 region is CASSSGRHWNTEAFF. CDR3 bases: TGTGCCAGCAGTTCCGGCAGACACTGGAACACTGAAGCTTTCTTT.

This clone came up a few times. The chain is built from TRBV6-5 and TRBJ1-2, with 7 bases matching TRBD1. The CDR3 is made up of 15 amino acids. V dropped 0 bases and J dropped 6; count of bases not matched to a gene: 7. Germline CDR1 is MNHEY and CDR2 is SVGAGI. CDR3 amino acids: CASSYSNTGVHGYTF. DNA for the CDR3: TGTGCCAGCAGTTACTCGAATACAGGGGTGCATGGCTACACCTTC.

The table lists this clone with a count of one. The V call is TRBV19, the J call TRBJ1-2; maybe TRBD1 (6 bases). Per the germline V gene, CDR1 is LNHDA and CDR2 is SQIVND (reference sequence). This CDR3 has 16 residues. With 5 bases removed from V and 5 bases from J, the gap between germline ends came to 21 bases. The CDR3 region is CASSPPGPRTAYGYTF. The DNA of the CDR3 is TGTGCCAGTAGTCCCCCAGGTCCCAGGACAGCATATGGCTACACCTTC.

The chain links TRBV6-5 to TRBJ1-1, with 7 positions matching TRBD1. The CDR3 is 12 amino acids. The germline V gene has CDR1 MNHEY and CDR2 SVGAGI. V was clipped by 5 bases and J by 10 bases; unmatched bases: 7. The CDR3 is CASSIQGGGAFF. The CDR3, as DNA: TGTGCCAGCAGTATCCAGGGGGGTGGAGCTTTCTTT.

This clone turned up a few times. Compared with germline, one end of the junction differs, possibly owing to a read error. This chain uses TRBV29-1 with TRBJ2-1; possibly TRBD2 for D (6 bases). CDR3 size: 8 residues. Germline loops: CDR1 SQVTM, CDR2 ANQGSEA. The CDR3 region is CSVGDSIF. The CDR3 DNA sequence: TGCAGCGTTGGGGACTCCATCTTC.

V and J are TRBV11-2 and TRBJ1-1; the D gene is possibly TRBD1 (5 bases). CDR3 length equals 14 residues. Germline CDR1 and CDR2: SGHAT and FQNNGV. Deletions cut 3 bases from V and 1 base from J, with 9 bases between. CDR3 coding DNA: TGTGCCAGCAGCTTTATGCAGGGGAACACTGAAGCTTTCTTT. Amino acids: CASSFMQGNTEAFF. Using reference TRBV11-2 and TRBJ1-1 for the parts outside the CDR3, the full variable domain is EAGVAQSPRYKIIEKRQSVAFWCNPISGHATLYWYQQILGQGPKLLIQFQNNGVVDDSQLPKDRFSAERLKGVDSTLKIQPAKLEDSAVYLCASSFMQGNTEAFFGQGTRLTVV.

The rearrangement uses TRBV6-5 and TRBJ1-2; 9 bases fit TRBD1. The V gene's germline CDR1 is MNHEY and CDR2 SVGAGI. The J segment lost 7 bases and the V segment lost 5 bases, leaving 11 bases of the junction unmatched. The CDR3 length is 15 residues. The CDR3 region is CASSKRTGTGSGYTF. The CDR3 DNA is TGTGCCAGCAGTAAACGAACCGGGACAGGGTCTGGCTACACCTTC.

This clone showed up just once. This sequence joins TRBV5-1 and TRBJ2-3; D call uncertain. Trimming left V 5 bases short and J 3 bases short, with 4 bases between. Germline V lookup: CDR1 SGHRS, CDR2 YFSETQ. This CDR3 comprises 11 residues. The CDR3 DNA follows: TGCGCCAGCAGTCGGACAGATACGCAGTATTTT. Translating gives CASSRTDTQYF.

This chain connects TRBV28 to TRBJ1-2; tentative D call: TRBD1 (5 bases). The CDR3 totals 14 residues. The germline gives CDR1 MDHEN, CDR2 SYDVKM. The CDR3 DNA sequence: TGTGTAATCGGGGGGGAATCCACTAACTATGGCTACACCTTC. Amino acid sequence: CVIGGESTNYGYTF.

Concerning this clone itself: At one end the junction does not follow the germline gene, possibly because of a read error. V usage is TRBV7-7 and J usage is TRBJ2-1; 10 bases match TRBD2. The CDR3 runs to 15 residues. Germline V CDR1 and CDR2: SSHAT, FNYEAQ (reference sequence). The CDR3, as DNA: TGTGCTAGCAGCCTTAGAGCGGGGGGGGACAATGAGCAGTTCTTC. It encodes CASSLRAGGDNEQFF.

V usage is TRBV29-1 and J usage is TRBJ1-3; D gene ambiguous. CDR1 is SQVTM and CDR2 is ANQGSEA in the germline V gene. V was trimmed by 2 bases and J by 0 bases, leaving 5 bases between them. CDR3 length: 13 amino acids. This CDR3 reads CSVEKHSGNTIYF. CDR3 sequence (DNA): TGCAGCGTTGAAAAACACTCTGGAAACACCATATATTTT. Based on the CDR3 plus reference TRBV29-1 and TRBJ1-3, the full variable domain is SAVISQKPSRDICQRGTSLTIQCQVDSQVTMMFWYRQQPGQSLTLIATANQGSEATYESGFVIDKFPISRPNLTFSTLTVSNMSPEDSSIYLCSVEKHSGNTIYFGEGSWLTVV.

The gene calls are TRBV5-5 and TRBJ2-7; 10 nucleotides match TRBD2. Germline trimming cut 1 base from V and 3 bases from J; bases unmatched to any gene: 4. CDR1 and CDR2 (germline): SGHKS, YYEKEE (reference sequence). The length of the CDR3 is 15 residues. The CDR3 nucleotides are TGTGCCAGCAGCTTGACACTAGCGGGAAACTACGAGCAGTACTTC. Residues: CASSLTLAGNYEQYF.

This clone was seen only once. This rearrangement joins TRBV15 to TRBJ1-2; D possibly corresponds to TRBD1 (6 bases). The CDR3 loop spans 17 amino acids. CDR1 LNHNV and CDR2 YYDKDF come from the germline V gene (reference sequence). V was cut by 0 bases and J by 2 bases, with 16 bases left in between. The CDR3: CATSRDRGDTLNYGYTF. In DNA form, the CDR3 reads TGTGCCACCAGCAGAGATCGTGGGGACACTTTAAACTATGGCTACACCTTC.

The chain couples TRBV19 to TRBJ1-3, with 7 bases matching TRBD1. The CDR3 runs 18 residues. In germline, CDR1 is LNHDA, CDR2 SQIVND (reference sequence). V lost 6 bases and J lost 0; bases outside the gene matches: 14. CDR3 residues: CASRPGQSYLSSGNTIYF. The CDR3 coding sequence is TGTGCCAGTAGGCCGGGACAGTCTTATCTAAGCTCTGGAAACACCATATATTTT. Variable domain in full (rest from reference TRBV19 and TRBJ1-3): DGGITQSPKYLFRKEGQNVTLSCEQNLNHDAMYWYRQDPGQGLRLIYYSQIVNDFQKGDIAEGYSVSREKKESFPLTVTSAQKNPTAFYLCASRPGQSYLSSGNTIYFGEGSWLTVV.